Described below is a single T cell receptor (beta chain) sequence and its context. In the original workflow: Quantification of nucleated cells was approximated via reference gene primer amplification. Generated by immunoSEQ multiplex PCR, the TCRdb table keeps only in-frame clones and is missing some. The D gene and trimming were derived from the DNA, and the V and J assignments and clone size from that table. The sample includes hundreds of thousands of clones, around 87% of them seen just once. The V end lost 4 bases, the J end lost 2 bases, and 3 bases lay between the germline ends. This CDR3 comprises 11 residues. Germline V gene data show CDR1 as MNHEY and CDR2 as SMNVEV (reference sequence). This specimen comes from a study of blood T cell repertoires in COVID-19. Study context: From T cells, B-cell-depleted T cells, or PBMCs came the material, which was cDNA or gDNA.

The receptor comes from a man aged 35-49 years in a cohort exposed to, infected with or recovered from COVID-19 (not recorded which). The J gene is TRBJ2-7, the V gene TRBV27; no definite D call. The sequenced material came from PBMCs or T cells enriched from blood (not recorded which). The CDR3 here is CASSSAYEQYF. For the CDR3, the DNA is TGTGCCAGCAGTTCTGCCTACGAGCAGTACTTC.